This record covers a single T cell receptor (beta chain). This sample is drawn from a study of blood T cell repertoires in COVID-19. This table comes from immunoSEQ multiplex PCR, and its TCRdb copy is limited to in-frame clones, with some not included. The repertoire consists of under 300,000 clones, with more than 85% occurring once and the leading ten covering 3.6%. The length of the CDR3 is 15 residues. Trimming pared 2 bases from V and 1 base from J, leaving 9 bases between. CDR1 is MNHNS and CDR2 is SASEGT in the germline V gene. The sequence derives from a man younger than 35 with active or convalescent COVID-19. The material sequenced was peripheral blood. This chain connects TRBV6-1 to TRBJ1-5; D is undetermined. CDR3 amino acids: CASSESGVSNQPQHF. The CDR3 region has the DNA TGTGCCAGCAGTGAATCCGGGGTGAGCAATCAGCCCCAGCATTTT.